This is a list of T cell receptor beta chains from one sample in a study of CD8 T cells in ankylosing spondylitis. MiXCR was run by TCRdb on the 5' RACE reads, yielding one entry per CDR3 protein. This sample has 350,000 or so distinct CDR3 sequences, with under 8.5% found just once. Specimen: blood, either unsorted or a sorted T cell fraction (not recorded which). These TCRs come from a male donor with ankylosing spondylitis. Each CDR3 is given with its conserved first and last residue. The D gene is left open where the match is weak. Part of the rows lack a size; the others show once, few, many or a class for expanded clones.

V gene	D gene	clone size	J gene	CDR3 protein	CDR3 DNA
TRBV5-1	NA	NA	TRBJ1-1	CASTDSMNTEAFF	TGCGCCAGCACGGACTCTATGAACACTGAAGCTTTCTTT
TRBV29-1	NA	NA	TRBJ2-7	CSAAGGSYEQYF	TGCAGCGCAGCAGGGGGGTCCTACGAGCAGTACTTC
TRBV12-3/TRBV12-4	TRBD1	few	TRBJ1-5	CASSTGQGDYQPQHF	TGTGCCAGCAGTACGGGACAGGGGGACTATCAGCCCCAGCATTTT
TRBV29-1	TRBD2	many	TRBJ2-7	CSVPGLHYEQYF	TGCAGCGTTCCGGGACTACACTACGAGCAGTACTTC
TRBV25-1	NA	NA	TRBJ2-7	CASSLTLAQGTYF	TGTGCCAGCAGCCTAACACTAGCTCAGGGGACGTACTTC
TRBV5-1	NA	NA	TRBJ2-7	CASSLDQGSVYEQYF	TGCGCCAGCAGCTTGGATCAGGGCTCCGTCTACGAGCAGTACTTC
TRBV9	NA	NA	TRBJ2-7	CASSARLDNYEQYF	TGTGCCAGCAGCGCCCGACTAGATAACTACGAGCAGTACTTC
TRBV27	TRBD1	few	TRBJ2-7	CASGRQGRSYEQYF	TGTGCCAGCGGAAGACAGGGGCGTTCCTACGAGCAGTACTTC
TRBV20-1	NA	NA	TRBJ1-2	CSARGGGYGYTF	TGCAGTGCCCGAGGGGGGGGCTATGGCTACACCTTC
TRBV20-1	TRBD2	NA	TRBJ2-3	CSASDGGRASDTQYF	TGCAGTGCTAGCGATGGCGGGAGGGCGTCAGATACGCAGTATTTT
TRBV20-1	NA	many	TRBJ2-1	CSAHRQVAFNEQFF	TGCAGTGCTCACCGACAGGTAGCCTTTAATGAGCAGTTCTTC
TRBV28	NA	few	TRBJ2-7	CASSFGWAYEQYF	TGTGCCAGCAGTTTTGGGTGGGCCTACGAGCAGTACTTC
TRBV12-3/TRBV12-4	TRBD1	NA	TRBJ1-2	CASSFRDSPNYGYTF	TGTGCCAGCAGTTTCCGGGACAGCCCCAACTATGGCTACACCTTC
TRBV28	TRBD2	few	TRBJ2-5	CASSTSGRADFWTQYF	TGTGCCAGCAGTACTAGCGGGAGGGCCGATTTCTGGACCCAGTACTTC
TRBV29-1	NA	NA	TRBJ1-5	CSVFTEGVQAPNQPQHF	TGCAGCGTCTTCACGGAGGGGGTACAGGCGCCTAATCAGCCCCAGCATTTT
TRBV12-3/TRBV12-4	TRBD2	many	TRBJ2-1	CASKRLAADNEQFF	TGTGCCAGCAAAAGACTAGCGGCCGACAATGAGCAGTTCTTC
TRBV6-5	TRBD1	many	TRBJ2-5	CASSYSSAGGSETQYF	TGTGCCAGCAGTTACTCGTCGGCAGGGGGATCAGAGACCCAGTACTTC
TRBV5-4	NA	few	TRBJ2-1	CASSWGSSDRNEQFF	TGTGCCAGCAGCTGGGGGTCTAGCGATCGCAATGAGCAGTTCTTC
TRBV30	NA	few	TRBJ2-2	CAWSHITGPISGELFF	TGTGCCTGGAGCCATATAACAGGGCCCATTTCCGGGGAGCTGTTTTTT
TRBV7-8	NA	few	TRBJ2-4	CASSLGVGNIQYF	TGTGCCAGCAGCTTAGGGGTCGGAAACATTCAGTACTTC